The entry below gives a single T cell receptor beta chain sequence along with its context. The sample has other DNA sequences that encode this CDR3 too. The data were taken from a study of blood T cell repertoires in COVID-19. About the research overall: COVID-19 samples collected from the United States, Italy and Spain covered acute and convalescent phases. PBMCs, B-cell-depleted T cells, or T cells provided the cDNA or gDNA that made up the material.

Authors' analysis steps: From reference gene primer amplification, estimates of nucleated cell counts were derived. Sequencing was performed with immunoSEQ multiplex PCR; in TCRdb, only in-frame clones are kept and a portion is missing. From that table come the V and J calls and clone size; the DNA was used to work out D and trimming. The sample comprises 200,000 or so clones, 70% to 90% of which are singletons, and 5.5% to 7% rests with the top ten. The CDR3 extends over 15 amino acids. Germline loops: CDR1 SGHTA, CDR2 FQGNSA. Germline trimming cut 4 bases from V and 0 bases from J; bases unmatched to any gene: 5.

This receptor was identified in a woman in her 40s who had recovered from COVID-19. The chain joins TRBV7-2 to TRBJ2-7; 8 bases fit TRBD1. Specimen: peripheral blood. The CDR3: CASSYGTGGSYEQYF. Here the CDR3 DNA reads TGTGCCAGCAGCTACGGGACAGGCGGCTCCTACGAGCAGTACTTC.